The 27 T cell receptor beta chains below come from one sample, sequenced in a study of T cell responses to AZD1222 COVID-19 vaccine. Clones were sequenced by immunoSEQ multiplex PCR, and TCRdb holds only the in-frame ones, with some missing. This sample has 200,000 or so clones, with 80% to 90% found just once. The sample was peripheral blood, taken on day 0 of AZD1222 vaccination. The receptors originated from an adult in good health.

The rearrangement joins TRBV9 to TRBJ1-3; D ambiguous. The CDR3 is made up of 13 amino acids. The V gene's germline CDR1 is SGDLS and CDR2 YYNGEE. With 5 bases removed from V and 3 bases from J, the gap between germline ends came to 9 bases. CDR3 loop: CASSMGNGNTIYF. The CDR3 nucleotides read TGTGCCAGCAGTATGGGAAATGGAAACACCATATATTTT.

The rearrangement joins TRBV12-3 or TRBV12-4 to TRBJ1-5; no clear D. V was shortened by 5 bases and J by 2 bases, with 4 bases between the two germline ends. CDR3 size: 12 residues. The CDR3 sequence is CASSVGNQPQHF. The CDR3 region has the DNA TGTGCCAGCAGTGTCGGCAATCAGCCCCAGCATTTT.

This chain joins TRBV19 and TRBJ1-5; D unresolved. The germline V gene encodes CDR1 LNHDA and CDR2 SQIVND (reference sequence). Trimming stripped 7 bases from V and 4 bases from J, with 20 bases between. This CDR3 comprises 16 residues. The CDR3 reads CASNIQNLDLNQPQHF. Written as DNA, the CDR3 is TGTGCCAGTAACATCCAGAATTTGGACCTTAATCAGCCCCAGCATTTT.

The genes are TRBV25-1 and TRBJ1-3; 9 positions agree with TRBD1. Germline-derived CDR1 and CDR2 are MGHDK and SYGVNS. The J segment lost 0 bases and the V segment lost 6 bases, leaving 3 bases of the junction unmatched. The CDR3 consists of 15 residues. The CDR3 sequence: CASRGTGISGNTIYF. The CDR3 DNA follows: TGTGCCAGCAGGGGGACAGGGATCTCTGGAAACACCATATATTTT.

The chain carries TRBV5-4 and TRBJ2-3; 8 bases align to TRBD2. Germline CDR1 SGHNT, CDR2 YYREEE (reference sequence). Losses at the gene ends were 4 bases for V and 6 bases for J; bases not matched to a gene: 10. The CDR3 covers 15 residues. The CDR3 loop is CASSLSGLGEDTQYF. DNA for the CDR3: TGTGCCAGCAGCCTATCGGGACTAGGGGAGGATACGCAGTATTTT. Drawing the rest from reference TRBV5-4 and TRBJ2-3, the complete variable domain is ETGVTQSPTHLIKTRGQQVTLRCSSQSGHNTVSWYQQALGQGPQFIFQYYREEENGRGNFPPRFSGLQFPNYSSELNVNALELDDSALYLCASSLSGLGEDTQYFGPGTRLTVL.

This clone was seen only a few times. This rearrangement joins TRBV27 to TRBJ1-5; D not resolved. Trimming removed 5 bases from V and 3 bases from J, with 11 bases in between. The germline V gene encodes CDR1 MNHEY and CDR2 SMNVEV (reference sequence). The CDR3 has 14 residues. CDR3 sequence: CASSPGGNNQPQHF. Written as DNA, the CDR3 is TGTGCCAGCAGTCCAGGAGGGAACAATCAGCCCCAGCATTTT.

This clone has only one observation. The chain joins TRBV5-1 to TRBJ2-7, with 8 positions matching TRBD1. J lost 2 bases, V lost 0 bases, and 7 bases had no gene match. The CDR3 is 16 residues long. Germline CDR1 and CDR2: SGHRS and YFSETQ. CDR3 in DNA: TGCGCCAGCAGCTTGGGGGACAGGACCACAACCTACGAGCAGTACTTC. It is translated as CASSLGDRTTTYEQYF.

This chain links TRBV19 with TRBJ1-5; unclear D gene. CDR3 size: 14 residues. The germline gives CDR1 LNHDA, CDR2 SQIVND (reference sequence). The V gene lost 5 bases and the J gene lost 5 bases, with 13 bases spanning the gap. CDR3 nucleotides: TGTGCCAGTAGTTTGCGCGGGTCAGATCAGCCCCAGCATTTT. It translates to CASSLRGSDQPQHF.

This sequence joins TRBV4-3 and TRBJ1-3; weak D call: TRBD1 (6 bases). V gave up 0 bases and J gave up 0 bases, with 12 bases separating them. Germline values: CDR1 LGHNA, CDR2 YSLEER. This CDR3 comprises 17 residues. CDR3 DNA sequence: TGCGCCAGCAGCCAAGAGGCAGGGGTTTTCTCTGGAAACACCATATATTTT. Its protein product is CASSQEAGVFSGNTIYF.

The chain recombines TRBV7-9 with TRBJ1-2; D perhaps matches TRBD1 (5 bases). Germline lookup yields CDR1 SEHNR and CDR2 FQNEAQ (reference sequence). Trimming removed 1 base from V and 7 bases from J, with 13 bases in between. The CDR3 spans 14 residues. The CDR3 spells CASSLEARDGGYTF. CDR3 in DNA: TGTGCCAGCAGCTTAGAGGCCAGGGACGGTGGCTACACCTTC.

The chain carries TRBV6-1 and TRBJ1-4; 8 bases line up with TRBD1. The CDR3 extends over 13 amino acids. After removal of 1 base from V and 8 bases from J, the junction contained 0 bases not matched to a gene. CDR1 and CDR2 from the germline V gene are MNHNS and SASEGT. The chain's CDR3 is CASSEDRGEKLFF. The CDR3 nucleotides read TGTGCCAGCAGTGAAGACAGGGGGGAAAAACTGTTTTTT.

J is TRBJ1-2 and V is TRBV28, with a tentative D call TRBD1 (6 bases). Germline V gives CDR1 MDHEN, CDR2 SYDVKM. The CDR3 runs to 13 residues. V was clipped by 2 bases and J by 8 bases, with 12 bases between them. The CDR3 here is CASSLTGPGGYTF. The CDR3 DNA reads TGTGCCAGCAGTTTAACAGGGCCAGGGGGCTACACCTTC.

The J gene is TRBJ1-2, the V gene TRBV2, with TRBD1 matching 8 bases. Germline V gene lookup returns CDR1 SNHLY and CDR2 FYNNEI. This CDR3 is built from 14 residues. V gave up 4 bases and J gave up 4 bases; unmatched junction bases: 5. CDR3 DNA: TGTGCCAGCAGTGCACAGGGGGAAGGCTATGGCTACACCTTC. Its translation: CASSAQGEGYGYTF. The entire variable domain, with the rest obtained from reference TRBV2 and TRBJ1-2, is as follows: EPEVTQTPSHQVTQMGQEVILRCVPISNHLYFYWYRQILGQKVEFLVSFYNNEISEKSEIFDDQFSVERPDGSNFTLKIRSTKLEDSAMYFCASSAQGEGYGYTFGSGTRLTVV.

This clone has more than one count but fewer than ten. This chain uses TRBV7-9 with TRBJ2-7, with 8 nucleotides matching TRBD1. V shed 5 bases, J shed 7 bases, and the junction held 4 bases outside the gene matches. CDR1 and CDR2 from the germline V gene are SEHNR and FQNEAQ (reference sequence). This CDR3 contains 12 residues. The CDR3 region has the DNA TGTGCCAGCAGCCCGACAGGGGAAGAGCAGTACTTC. Amino acids: CASSPTGEEQYF.

This clone is a singleton in its sample. This rearrangement joins TRBV4-1 to TRBJ1-6; TRBD1 is a possible D gene (6 bases). CDR3 size: 20 residues. Trimming removed 1 base from V and 0 bases from J, with 19 bases in between. Germline loops: CDR1 MGHRA, CDR2 YSYEKL. This CDR3 is CASSQVEIAGGFSYNSPLHF. For the CDR3, the DNA is TGCGCCAGCAGCCAAGTGGAAATAGCTGGGGGCTTCTCCTATAATTCACCCCTCCACTTT.

This rearrangement joins TRBV5-4 to TRBJ1-2; 7 positions match TRBD1. Trimming cost V 6 bases and J 5 bases; bases outside gene matches: 16. The length of the CDR3 is 16 residues. Germline-derived CDR1 and CDR2 are SGHNT and YYREEE (reference sequence). CDR3 coding DNA: TGTGCCAGCACCATAGCATCAGGGGGAGTTAGATATGGCTACACCTTC. The encoded protein is CASTIASGGVRYGYTF.

This rearrangement joins TRBV5-1 to TRBJ1-3; no clear D. Per the germline V gene, CDR1 is SGHRS and CDR2 is YFSETQ. The CDR3 is 12 amino acids. V dropped 0 bases and J dropped 4 bases, with 2 bases sitting between them. CDR3 in DNA: TGCGCCAGCAGCTTGGAAGGAAACACCATATATTTT. This codes for CASSLEGNTIYF.

The chain couples TRBV5-1 to TRBJ2-7; 9 bases map to TRBD2. The CDR3 spans 13 residues. Trimming took 4 bases from V and 5 from J; bases not matched to a gene: 4. Germline CDR1 is SGHRS and CDR2 is YFSETQ. CDR3: CASSNPSGNEQYF. The CDR3 bases are TGCGCCAGCAGCAATCCTAGCGGGAACGAGCAGTACTTC.

This CDR3 is CASSPRSYTATYEQYF. In DNA form, the CDR3 reads TGTGCCAGCAGCCCTCGCTCTTATACAGCTACCTACGAGCAGTACTTC. The V call is TRBV11-2, the J call TRBJ2-7; D is ambiguous. From germline, CDR1 is SGHAT and CDR2 FQNNGV. The CDR3 has 16 residues. The V end was cut by 5 bases, the J end by 2 bases, with 19 bases between.

The V and J genes are TRBV19 and TRBJ1-4; D is ambiguous. From germline, CDR1 is LNHDA and CDR2 SQIVND (reference sequence). CDR3 length equals 14 residues. V shed 1 base and J shed 5 bases, with 8 bases lying between them. CDR3 residues: CASSIGSVNEKLFF. The CDR3 nucleotides read TGTGCCAGTAGTATAGGTAGCGTGAATGAAAAACTGTTTTTT.

This chain uses TRBV10-3 with TRBJ2-7; 8 bases align to TRBD1. Trimming cost V 6 bases and J 0 bases; bases outside gene matches: 4. This CDR3 is 14 amino acids long. The germline V gene encodes CDR1 ENHRY and CDR2 SYGVKD. CDR3 sequence reads: CAIRGQASSYEQYF. The CDR3 DNA sequence: TGTGCCATCAGGGGACAGGCCTCCTCCTACGAGCAGTACTTC.

V and J are TRBV7-2 and TRBJ2-4; TRBD2 is a possible D gene (6 bases). The CDR3 totals 17 residues. Germline-derived CDR1 and CDR2 are SGHTA and FQGNSA. Between the trimmed V and J ends, which lost 4 bases and 2 bases, there was a span of 18 bases. CDR3 region: CASSWGWGLPTKNIQYF. The DNA of the CDR3 is TGTGCCAGCAGCTGGGGGTGGGGACTCCCAACCAAAAACATTCAGTACTTC.

The chain recombines TRBV7-3 with TRBJ2-1, with TRBD2 matching 10 bases. CDR1 is SGHTA, CDR2 FQGTGA, per germline. Losses at the gene ends were 5 bases for V and 3 bases for J; bases not matched to a gene: 4. CDR3 length: 15 amino acids. The CDR3 DNA reads TGTGCCAGCAGCCCCGGGACTAGCGACTACAATGAGCAGTTCTTC. The encoded protein is CASSPGTSDYNEQFF.

This clone has just a few counts. The rearrangement uses TRBV4-1 and TRBJ2-1; D might be TRBD2 (5 bases). The CDR3 covers 15 residues. V was cut by 1 base and J by 10 bases, with 17 bases left in between. Germline lookup yields CDR1 MGHRA and CDR2 YSYEKL. The DNA of the CDR3 is TGCGCCAGCAGCCAAGCCCCCGGACTCGTGGGGGAGCAGTTCTTC. Amino acids: CASSQAPGLVGEQFF.

The J gene is TRBJ2-4, the V gene TRBV28; tentatively, D is TRBD2 (6 bases). The germline gives CDR1 MDHEN, CDR2 SYDVKM. Between the trimmed V and J ends, which lost 7 bases and 1 base, there was a span of 8 bases. The CDR3 consists of 13 residues. For the CDR3, the DNA is TGTGCCAGCAACGGAGGGGCCAAAAACATTCAGTACTTC. It codes for CASNGGAKNIQYF.

The V and J genes are TRBV28 and TRBJ1-2; no clear D gene. CDR3 length: 14 residues. V lost 6 bases and J 2 bases, leaving 13 bases between the germline ends. Looked up from germline, CDR1 is MDHEN and CDR2 is SYDVKM. The CDR3 DNA follows: TGTGCCAGCAGCTCGAAAAAAAGCAACTATGGCTACACCTTC. This codes for CASSSKKSNYGYTF.

This sequence joins TRBV7-9 and TRBJ2-3; D gene ambiguous. CDR3 length: 12 amino acids. Trimming pared 5 bases from V and 6 bases from J, leaving 9 bases between. Germline CDR1 SEHNR, CDR2 FQNEAQ (reference sequence). The CDR3 reads CASSPVGDTQYF. As DNA, the CDR3 is TGTGCCAGCAGCCCAGTAGGGGATACGCAGTATTTT.